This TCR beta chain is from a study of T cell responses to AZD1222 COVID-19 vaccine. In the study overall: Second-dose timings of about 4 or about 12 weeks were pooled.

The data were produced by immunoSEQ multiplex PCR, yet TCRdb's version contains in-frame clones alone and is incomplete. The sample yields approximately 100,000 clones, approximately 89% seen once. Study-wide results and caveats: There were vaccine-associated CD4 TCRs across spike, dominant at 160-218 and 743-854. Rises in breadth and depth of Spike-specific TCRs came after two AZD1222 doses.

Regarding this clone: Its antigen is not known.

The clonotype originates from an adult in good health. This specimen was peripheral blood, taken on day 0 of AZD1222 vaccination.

In DNA, the CDR3 is TGTGCCAGCACCCATCTCGGGGGACGGGGAGAGACCCAGTACTTC. It yields the protein CASTHLGGRGETQYF. V usage is TRBV27 and J usage is TRBJ2-5; maybe TRBD2 (6 bases). CDR1 is MNHEY and CDR2 is SMNVEV in the germline V gene (reference sequence). The CDR3 contains 15 residues. V was cut by 7 bases and J by 4 bases, with 19 bases left in between.